This entry lists 30 T cell receptor beta chains sequenced from one sample in a study of Ad26.COV2.S vaccination and SARS-CoV-2 variants (dated by TCRdb to the early 2020s). Sample treatment or condition, as interpreted from the label and publication: some 19 received Ad26.COV2.S at low or high dose, single or two shots; 5 received placebo; per-sample allocation not given. Repertoires of vaccine and placebo recipients were sequenced from samples taken on day 63 after the first injection. The library was generated by the immunoSEQ multiplex PCR assay. Here the immuneACCESS table is served through TCRdb, limited to in-frame sequences with V and J called. Missing clones are a known gap in these copies; in checked studies unresolved V genes cover under half, and the rest lacks a known reason. This sample has about 680,000 clones in its table, and around 90% of those were observed once. Around 1.5% of the sample lies in the top ten.

The sequences come from peripheral blood, collected in a trial of Ad26.COV2.S vaccine versus placebo. These receptors originate from a person aged 18 to 65 who received the Ad26.COV2.S COVID-19 vaccine or a placebo.

The rearrangement links TRBV11-2 to TRBJ2-3; 7 nucleotides align to TRBD2. This CDR3 region has 15 residues. From germline, CDR1 is SGHAT and CDR2 FQNNGV. The junction had 6 bases not matched to a gene; V was cut back by 1 base and J by 5 bases. Here the CDR3 DNA reads TGTGCCAGCAGCTTAGTGGGCGGGGAGGGAGATACGCAGTATTTT. Protein sequence: CASSLVGGEGDTQYF.

The chain couples TRBV21-1 to TRBJ1-5. TRBV21-1 is noted as a pseudogene. CDR3 length equals 16 residues. The CDR3 coding sequence is TGTGCCAGCAGCAAGGCCCCTTTTTTAGGTCGGGAGCCCCAGCATTTT. Translating gives CASSKAPFLGREPQHF.

On this clone: Other DNA sequences in this sample translate to the same CDR3. V gene TRBV3-1 (or the pseudogene TRBV3-2) combines with J gene TRBJ2-3; a weak D match, TRBD2 (5 bases). The CDR3 spans 13 residues. V gave up 1 base and J gave up 3 bases, with 5 bases separating them. The germline V gene has CDR1 LGHDT and CDR2 YNNKEL (reference sequence). CDR3 residues: CASSQAGTDTQYF. The CDR3 DNA reads TGTGCCAGCAGCCAAGCGGGAACAGATACGCAGTATTTT.

The chain links TRBV29-1 to TRBJ2-7; TRBD1 is a possible D gene (6 bases). Germline values: CDR1 SQVTM, CDR2 ANQGSEA. The CDR3 length is 16 residues. V shed 0 bases and J shed 2 bases, with 17 bases lying between them. The CDR3 region is CSVEDWDKGPPYEQYF. The CDR3 DNA sequence: TGCAGCGTTGAAGATTGGGACAAAGGGCCGCCCTACGAGCAGTACTTC.

The V and J genes are TRBV5-1 and TRBJ2-2; 9 positions match TRBD2. This CDR3 has 16 residues. Germline V lookup: CDR1 SGHRS, CDR2 YFSETQ. The V gene end was trimmed by 4 bases and the J gene end by 5 bases; junction bases not matched to a gene: 9. The CDR3 sequence is CASSPVAGVRTGELFF. The CDR3 DNA follows: TGCGCCAGCAGCCCCGTAGCGGGAGTAAGGACCGGGGAGCTGTTTTTT.

In the case of this clone: Distinct nucleotide sequences in the sample also encode this CDR3. This chain's CDR3 is CASSPGVDYEQYF. The CDR3 DNA is TGTGCCAGCTCACCGGGGGTGGACTACGAGCAGTACTTC. The chain recombines TRBV18 with TRBJ2-7, with D possibly called TRBD1 or TRBD2 (5 bases each). This CDR3 region has 13 residues. CDR1 is KGHSH, CDR2 LQKENI, per germline. V dropped 3 bases and J dropped 3 bases, with 9 bases sitting between them.

V gene TRBV6-2 or TRBV6-3 combines with J gene TRBJ1-4; 9 bases align to TRBD1. The CDR3 contains 15 residues. Per the germline V gene, CDR1 is MNHEY and CDR2 is SVGEGT. Trimming took 4 bases from V and 8 from J; bases not matched to a gene: 8. The CDR3 is CASSFYRDREEKLFF. The DNA for the CDR3 is TGTGCCAGCAGTTTTTACCGGGACAGGGAGGAAAAACTGTTTTTT.

The chain uses TRBV30 and TRBJ2-1; TRBD2 aligns across 10 bases. The trim removed 7 bases at V and 6 bases at J, leaving 6 bases unmatched. Germline CDR1 and CDR2: GTSNPN and SVGIG (reference sequence). This CDR3 is 13 amino acids long. The CDR3 region has the DNA TGTGCCTACCAGCGGGAGGGGCGCAATGAGCAGTTCTTC. Amino acid sequence: CAYQREGRNEQFF.

This chain uses TRBV7-8 with TRBJ2-1; 7 nucleotides match TRBD2. The germline gives CDR1 SGHVS, CDR2 FQNEAQ. V was clipped by 3 bases and J by 7 bases; unmatched bases: 12. The CDR3 spans 16 residues. The CDR3 here is CASSFAPGGGWNEQFF. The CDR3 nucleotides are TGTGCCAGCAGCTTCGCCCCCGGGGGAGGGTGGAATGAGCAGTTCTTC.

This clone was seen more than once but under ten times. This chain uses TRBV19 with TRBJ1-3; 7 bases are a match to TRBD1. V lost 5 bases, J lost 4 bases, and 11 bases stayed unmatched. Germline CDR1 LNHDA, CDR2 SQIVND (reference sequence). The CDR3 spans 16 residues. The CDR3 coding sequence is TGTGCCAGTAGTGACACAGGGGCCTTTTCCGGAAACACCATATATTTT. It codes for CASSDTGAFSGNTIYF.

The CDR3 here is CASSWGTSGFTGELFF. The DNA for the CDR3 is TGTGCCAGCAGCTGGGGGACTAGTGGGTTCACCGGGGAGCTGTTTTTT. This chain joins TRBV7-3 and TRBJ2-2; 8 nucleotides line up with TRBD2. The CDR3 loop spans 16 amino acids. Germline values: CDR1 SGHTA, CDR2 FQGTGA. V lost 4 bases and J lost 4; bases outside the gene matches: 8.

This chain uses TRBV6-6 with TRBJ1-4; 7 nucleotides agree with TRBD1. V lost 2 bases to trimming and J lost 6 bases; unmatched junction nucleotides: 6. The CDR3 sequence is 15 residues long. Looked up from germline, CDR1 is MNHNY and CDR2 is SVGAGI (reference sequence). The CDR3 bases are TGTGCCAGCAGTTACAGGGGCAGGGGGGATGAAAAACTGTTTTTT. Residues: CASSYRGRGDEKLFF.

CDR3 region: CASSVVLSGANVLTF. The DNA of the CDR3 is TGTGCCAGCAGCGTAGTCCTCTCTGGGGCCAACGTCCTGACTTTC. The chain recombines TRBV9 with TRBJ2-6, with D unclear. Trimming shortened V by 0 bases and J by 0 bases, and 4 bases separated the two germline ends. Germline CDR1 SGDLS, CDR2 YYNGEE. The CDR3 is 15 residues long.

The chain combines TRBV5-1 with TRBJ2-2, with 15 bases that match TRBD2. The germline CDR1 and CDR2 sequences are SGHRS and YFSETQ. The ends lost 4 bases at V and 4 bases at J; junction bases unmatched: 14. The CDR3 has 20 residues. As DNA, the CDR3 is TGCGCCAGCAGCGGAACCGGACTAGCGGGAGGGTGGGTCCGCACCGGGGAGCTGTTTTTT. As protein: CASSGTGLAGGWVRTGELFF.

The gene calls are TRBV27 and TRBJ1-1; no definite D call. The CDR3 covers 15 residues. V dropped 3 bases and J dropped 4 bases, with 15 bases sitting between them. Germline loops: CDR1 MNHEY, CDR2 SMNVEV (reference sequence). The chain's CDR3 is CASSLRWVGSTEAFF. The CDR3 coding sequence is TGTGCCAGCAGTTTGAGGTGGGTGGGGTCCACTGAAGCTTTCTTT.

The table lists this clone with a few counts. The chain joins TRBV25-1 to TRBJ1-5; no reliable D call. Trimming removed 5 bases from V and 4 bases from J, with 3 bases in between. This CDR3 is 11 amino acids long. Germline-derived CDR1 and CDR2 are MGHDK and SYGVNS. CDR3 nucleotides: TGTGCCAGCAGTCTTAATCAGCCCCAGCATTTT. This encodes CASSLNQPQHF.

J is TRBJ2-7 and V is TRBV15; 9 bases are shared with TRBD2. With 1 base clipped from V and 5 bases from J, the junction kept 9 bases outside the gene matches. The CDR3 extends over 16 amino acids. Per germline, CDR1 LNHNV and CDR2 YYDKDF (reference sequence). The chain's CDR3 is CATSRGLAGPGNEQYF. The DNA for the CDR3 is TGTGCCACCAGCAGAGGGCTAGCGGGGCCCGGGAACGAGCAGTACTTC.

The genes are TRBV25-1 and TRBJ1-2; 8 nucleotides match TRBD1. Looked up from germline, CDR1 is MGHDK and CDR2 is SYGVNS. CDR3 length: 15 residues. The J segment lost 1 base and the V segment lost 3 bases, leaving 4 bases of the junction unmatched. CDR3 sequence (DNA): TGTGCCAGCAGTGAGGGGACAGGCTATAACTATGGCTACACCTTC. Its protein product is CASSEGTGYNYGYTF.

The chain couples TRBV5-4 to TRBJ2-7, with D tentatively TRBD1 or TRBD2 (5 bases each). CDR3 length: 14 residues. V lost 2 bases, J lost 2 bases, and 11 bases lay in between. CDR1 is SGHNT and CDR2 is YYREEE in the germline V gene (reference sequence). CDR3 sequence: CASSLRDGTYEQYF. Written as DNA, the CDR3 is TGTGCCAGCAGCTTAAGGGACGGAACCTACGAGCAGTACTTC.

The CDR3 coding sequence is TGTGCCAGCAGCTTACAAGCGGGGGGGCTCACAGATACGCAGTATTTT. This sequence encodes CASSLQAGGLTDTQYF. The chain combines TRBV7-3 with TRBJ2-3; TRBD2 agrees at 10 bases. Trimming cost V 2 bases and J 2 bases; bases outside gene matches: 4. In germline, CDR1 is SGHTA, CDR2 FQGTGA. This CDR3 contains 16 residues.

This sequence joins TRBV7-9 and TRBJ2-1; unclear D gene. There are 16 residues in the CDR3. V lost 2 bases and J 6 bases, leaving 17 bases between the germline ends. Looked up from germline, CDR1 is SEHNR and CDR2 is FQNEAQ (reference sequence). In nucleotides, the CDR3 is TGTGCCAGCAGCTTACCCCCCGGTGGGATTCGCAATGAGCAGTTCTTC. Its protein is CASSLPPGGIRNEQFF.

J is TRBJ2-5 and V is TRBV7-3; no clear D gene. CDR3 length equals 13 residues. V was clipped by 2 bases and J by 7 bases, with 11 bases between them. Germline CDR1 reads SGHTA; CDR2 reads FQGTGA. The CDR3 nucleotides are TGTGCCAGCAGCTTAGCCCCAGATTTGACCCAGTACTTC. Its translation: CASSLAPDLTQYF.

Note on this clone: Other DNA sequences in this specimen translate into the identical CDR3. The chain has TRBV6-5 and TRBJ1-1; D is unresolved. Germline V gives CDR1 MNHEY, CDR2 SVGAGI. The CDR3 is made up of 12 amino acids. The ends were cut back, 2 bases at V and 1 base at J, with 2 bases in the middle. The CDR3 region is CASSYRNTEAFF. CDR3 nucleotides: TGTGCCAGCAGTTACAGGAACACTGAAGCTTTCTTT.

The chain combines TRBV29-1 with TRBJ1-1; D is uncertain. Germline V gives CDR1 SQVTM, CDR2 ANQGSEA. CDR3 size: 10 residues. Trimming took off 0 bases at V and 8 bases at J, with 4 bases between the two ends. The CDR3 is CSVEDREAFF. For the CDR3, the DNA is TGCAGCGTTGAAGACAGGGAAGCTTTCTTT.

This clone was detected only once. The V and J genes are TRBV5-1 and TRBJ2-7, with 7 bases matching TRBD1. Germline V gene lookup returns CDR1 SGHRS and CDR2 YFSETQ. The CDR3 has 15 amino acids. J lost 0 bases, V lost 3 bases, and 6 bases had no gene match. The CDR3 nucleotides are TGCGCCAGCAGCTGGAACAGGGGTTACTCCTACGAGCAGTACTTC. Translation: CASSWNRGYSYEQYF. Filled out from reference TRBV5-1 and TRBJ2-7, the complete variable domain reads KAGVTQTPRYLIKTRGQQVTLSCSPISGHRSVSWYQQTPGQGLQFLFEYFSETQRNKGNFPGRFSGRQFSNSRSEMNVSTLELGDSALYLCASSWNRGYSYEQYFGPGTRLTVT.

The chain has TRBV6-1 and TRBJ2-7, with D possibly being TRBD1 (6 bases). CDR1 is MNHNS, CDR2 SASEGT, per germline. The V and J ends lost 3 bases and 4 bases respectively, with 13 bases between them. The CDR3 has 14 residues. CDR3 loop: CASSERQEFYEQYF. CDR3 DNA: TGTGCCAGCAGTGAGCGACAGGAGTTTTACGAGCAGTACTTC.

The J gene is TRBJ2-7, the V gene TRBV3-1 (or the pseudogene TRBV3-2); a possible D gene is TRBD2 (6 bases). Deletions cut 4 bases from V and 0 bases from J, with 10 bases between. CDR1 is LGHDT and CDR2 is YNNKEL in the germline V gene (reference sequence). The CDR3 is made up of 14 amino acids. Here the CDR3 DNA reads TGTGCCAGCAGCCGGGCTAGCGACTCCTACGAGCAGTACTTC. It translates to CASSRASDSYEQYF.

V is TRBV3-1 (or the pseudogene TRBV3-2) and J is TRBJ2-3; D remains unclear. The CDR3 totals 15 residues. Germline CDR1 and CDR2: LGHDT and YNNKEL (reference sequence). The ends were cut back, 8 bases at V and 1 base at J, with 16 bases in the middle. CDR3 bases: TGTGCCAGCGGAGCAGGTCAACGTGGCACAGATACGCAGTATTTT. It codes for CASGAGQRGTDTQYF.

This clone was observed a few times. The same CDR3 is also encoded by other DNA sequences in this sample. This chain connects TRBV18 to TRBJ1-5; 7 nucleotides align to TRBD1. The CDR3 loop spans 13 amino acids. The germline V gene has CDR1 KGHSH and CDR2 LQKENI. J was trimmed by 4 bases and V by 6 bases; bases with no gene match: 3. The CDR3 is CASSLQGNQPQHF. In DNA form, the CDR3 reads TGTGCCAGCTCCTTACAGGGGAATCAGCCCCAGCATTTT.

The chain is built from TRBV7-6 and TRBJ2-1; TRBD1 matches 7 bases. Trimming cost V 6 bases and J 9 bases; bases outside gene matches: 8. CDR1 and CDR2 from the germline V gene are SGHVS and FNYEAQ. This CDR3 comprises 13 residues. The CDR3 nucleotides are TGTGCCAGCAGTCGCGACAGGGTGGCTGAGCAGTTCTTC. Protein sequence: CASSRDRVAEQFF. Combining the CDR3 with reference TRBV7-6 and TRBJ2-1 gives the whole variable domain GAGVSQSPRYKVTKRGQDVALRCDPISGHVSLYWYRQALGQGPEFLTYFNYEAQQDKSGLPNDRFSAERPEGSISTLTIQRTEQRDSAMYRCASSRDRVAEQFFGPGTRLTVL.